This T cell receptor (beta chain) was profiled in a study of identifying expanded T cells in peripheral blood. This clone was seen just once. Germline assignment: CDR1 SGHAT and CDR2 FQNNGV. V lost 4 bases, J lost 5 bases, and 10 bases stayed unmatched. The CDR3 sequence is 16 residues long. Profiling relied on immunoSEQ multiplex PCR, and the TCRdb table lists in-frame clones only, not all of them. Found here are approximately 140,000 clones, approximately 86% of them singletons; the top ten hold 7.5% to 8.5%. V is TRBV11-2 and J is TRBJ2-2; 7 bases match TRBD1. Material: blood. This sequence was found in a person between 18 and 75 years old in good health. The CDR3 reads CASSYPGRGFTGELFF. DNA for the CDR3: TGTGCCAGCAGCTACCCTGGCAGGGGGTTTACCGGGGAGCTGTTTTTT.